Detailed here is one T cell receptor (beta chain). Its cognate antigen is unknown. The study profiled TCR beta VDJ and CDR3 using genomic DNA as template. A single record per CDR3 protein comes from TCRdb applying MiXCR to the reads. The sample consists of some 190,000 distinct CDR3 sequences, 35% to 50% of them appearing once. These data belong to a study of CD8+CD57+ T cells in acquired aplastic anemia. Study in general: Isolated CD4+ and CD8+ cells, once sorted, yielded DNA averaging about 3.4 ug. Notes on the study in general: Researchers report that fewer than 30 CD8+ CDR3 sequences appeared in both patients and controls.

The receptor's source is a human donor in good health. Sequenced sample: sorted CD4+, CD8+, or CD8+CD57+ T cells (not recorded which) from PBMCs.

CDR3 nucleotides: TGCAGTGCTAGAGTGCAGGGCCGGAGCTACGAGCAGTACTTC. Its translation: CSARVQGRSYEQYF. The chain recombines TRBV20-1 with TRBJ2-7; the D gene is possibly TRBD1 (5 bases). Per the germline V gene, CDR1 is DFQATT and CDR2 is SNEGSKA (reference sequence). The CDR3 consists of 14 residues. With 1 base removed from V and 3 bases from J, the gap between germline ends came to 13 bases.